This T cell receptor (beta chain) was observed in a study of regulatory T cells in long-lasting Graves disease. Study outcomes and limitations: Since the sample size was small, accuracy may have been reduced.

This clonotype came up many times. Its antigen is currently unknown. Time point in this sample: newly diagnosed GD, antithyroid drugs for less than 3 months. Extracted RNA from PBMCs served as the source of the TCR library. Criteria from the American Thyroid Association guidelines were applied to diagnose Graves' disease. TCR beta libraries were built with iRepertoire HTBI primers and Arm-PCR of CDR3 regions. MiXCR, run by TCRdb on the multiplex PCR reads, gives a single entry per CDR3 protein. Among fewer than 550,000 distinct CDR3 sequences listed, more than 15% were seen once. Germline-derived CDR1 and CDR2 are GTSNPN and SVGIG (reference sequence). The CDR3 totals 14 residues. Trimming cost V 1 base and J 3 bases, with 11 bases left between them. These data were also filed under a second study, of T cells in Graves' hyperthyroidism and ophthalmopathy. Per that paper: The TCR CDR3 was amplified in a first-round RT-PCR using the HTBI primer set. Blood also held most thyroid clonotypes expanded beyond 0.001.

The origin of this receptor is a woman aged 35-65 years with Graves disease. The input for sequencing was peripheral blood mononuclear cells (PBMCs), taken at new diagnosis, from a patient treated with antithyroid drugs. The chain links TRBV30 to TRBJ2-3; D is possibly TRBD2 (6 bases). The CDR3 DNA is TGTGCCTGGAGTGGGGAGGTGGTGACAGATACGCAGTATTTT. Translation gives CAWSGEVVTDTQYF.